The next 9 T cell receptor beta chains were all read from a single sample in a study of T cell repertoires in cytomegalovirus infection. Antigens of these TCRs are unknown. MiXCR, applied by TCRdb to the reads, yields one record per CDR3 protein. The data show a few hundred thousand distinct CDR3 sequences, with 25% to 35% seen just once and about a sixth held by the top ten. This specimen consisted of cultured PBMCs, obtained from culture after CMV antigen stimulation. These receptors all come from a human donor in good health (CMV status not recorded). Some clones in this sample may be carry-over from other donors' samples.

Only a few counts were recorded for this clonotype. This chain uses TRBV4-1 with TRBJ2-4; D is unclear. V was pared by 2 bases and J by 1 base, with 6 bases between. CDR3 length: 14 amino acids. In germline, CDR1 is MGHRA, CDR2 YSYEKL. In DNA, the CDR3 is TGCGCCAGCAGCCAACTAGGCGCCAAAAACATTCAGTACTTC. Protein product: CASSQLGAKNIQYF.

The gene calls are TRBV6-5 and TRBJ2-1; D is perhaps TRBD1 or TRBD2 (5 bases each). V was cut by 2 bases and J by 5 bases, with 13 bases left in between. CDR1 MNHEY and CDR2 SVGAGI come from the germline V gene. The CDR3 is made up of 15 amino acids. The CDR3 DNA follows: TGTGCCAGCAGTTACGGGGCTAGCTTCCACAATGAGCAGTTCTTC. Its protein product is CASSYGASFHNEQFF.

A word on this clonotype: A much bigger clone sits one base away, suggesting this may be a read error. This rearrangement joins TRBV28 to TRBJ2-3; 10 bases are shared with TRBD2. V shed 7 bases and J 2 bases; nucleotides not matched to a gene: 3. This CDR3 has 14 amino acids. Looked up from germline, CDR1 is MDHEN and CDR2 is SYDVKM. CDR3 sequence: CASTLAGATDTQYF. The DNA of the CDR3 is TGTGCCAGCACCCTAGCGGGGGCCACAGATACGCAGTATTTT.

This clonotype was counted a few times. The chain couples TRBV14 to TRBJ2-7; D not resolved. V gave up 7 bases and J gave up 0 bases, with 10 bases separating them. CDR3 length: 13 residues. Germline CDR1 SGHDN, CDR2 FVKESK. The CDR3 reads CASKSLSSYEQYF. The CDR3 coding sequence is TGTGCCAGCAAGTCTCTTAGCTCCTACGAGCAGTACTTC.

This clonotype was detected ten times or more. V and J are TRBV7-2 and TRBJ2-5, with TRBD2 matching 16 bases. This CDR3 comprises 17 residues. J was trimmed by 5 bases and V by 5 bases; bases with no gene match: 8. Germline V CDR1 and CDR2: SGHTA, FQGNSA. The chain's CDR3 is CASSPGTSGRAWETQYF. The CDR3 DNA follows: TGTGCCAGCAGCCCCGGGACTAGCGGGAGGGCCTGGGAGACCCAGTACTTC.

V usage is TRBV7-2 and J usage is TRBJ2-3; TRBD1 matches 8 bases. The CDR3 runs 17 residues. Per the germline V gene, CDR1 is SGHTA and CDR2 is FQGNSA. Trimming at V came to 4 bases and at J to 1 base, leaving 10 bases not matched to a gene. The DNA of the CDR3 is TGTGCCAGCAGCTATCACAGGGGGAAGGAGCGCACAGATACGCAGTATTTT. It yields the protein CASSYHRGKERTDTQYF. Full variable domain (missing parts from reference TRBV7-2 and TRBJ2-3): GAGVSQSPSNKVTEKGKDVELRCDPISGHTALYWYRQSLGQGLEFLIYFQGNSAPDKSGLPSDRFSAERTGGSVSTLTIQRTQQEDSAVYLCASSYHRGKERTDTQYFGPGTRLTVL.

This chain connects TRBV29-1 to TRBJ2-1, with 10 bases lining up with TRBD1. The germline V gene has CDR1 SQVTM and CDR2 ANQGSEA. This CDR3 region has 16 residues. Losses at the gene ends were 4 bases for V and 7 bases for J; bases not matched to a gene: 13. CDR3 loop: CSVAGTGEVLLNEQFF. Written as DNA, the CDR3 is TGCAGCGTTGCCGGGACAGGGGAGGTGCTGTTGAATGAGCAGTTCTTC.

This chain links TRBV5-1 with TRBJ2-1; 10 bases are shared with TRBD1. V was clipped by 4 bases and J by 8 bases; unmatched bases: 9. The germline V gene has CDR1 SGHRS and CDR2 YFSETQ. The CDR3 length is 15 residues. The CDR3 DNA is TGCGCCAGCAGCCTCCGGGACAGGGGAAGCGATGAGCAGTTCTTC. Translation: CASSLRDRGSDEQFF.

This clonotype was counted many times. V gene TRBV7-2 combines with J gene TRBJ2-5, with 14 nucleotides matching TRBD2. Per germline, CDR1 SGHTA and CDR2 FQGNSA. This CDR3 region has 16 residues. V lost 5 bases to trimming and J lost 4 bases; unmatched junction nucleotides: 6. The CDR3 spells CASSPWGTSGRETQYF. As DNA, the CDR3 is TGTGCCAGCAGCCCCTGGGGGACTAGCGGGAGAGAGACCCAGTACTTC.